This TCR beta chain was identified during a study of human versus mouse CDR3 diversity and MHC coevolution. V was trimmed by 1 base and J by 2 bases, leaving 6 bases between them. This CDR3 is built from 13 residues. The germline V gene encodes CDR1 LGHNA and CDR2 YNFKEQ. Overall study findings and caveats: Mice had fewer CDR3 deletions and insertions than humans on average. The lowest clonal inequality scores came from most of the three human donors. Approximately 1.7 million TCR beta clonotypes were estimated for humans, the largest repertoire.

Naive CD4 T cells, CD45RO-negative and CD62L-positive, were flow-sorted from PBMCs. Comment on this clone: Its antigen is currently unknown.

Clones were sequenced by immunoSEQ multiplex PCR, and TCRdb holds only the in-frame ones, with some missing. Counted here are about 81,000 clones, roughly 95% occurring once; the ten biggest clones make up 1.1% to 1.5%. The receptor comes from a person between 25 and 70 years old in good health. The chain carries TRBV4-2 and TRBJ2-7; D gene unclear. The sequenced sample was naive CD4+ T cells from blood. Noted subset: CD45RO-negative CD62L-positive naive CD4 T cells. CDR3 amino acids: CASSQVSPYEQYF. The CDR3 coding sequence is TGTGCCAGCAGCCAAGTGAGCCCCTACGAGCAGTACTTC.